This is a list of T cell receptor beta chains from one sample in a study of blood T cell repertoires in COVID-19. The assay was immunoSEQ multiplex PCR, and TCRdb's table has in-frame clones only and misses some. The sample carries roughly 50,000 clones, around 86% recorded once. The sequencing sample was made of peripheral blood. The receptors were gathered from a human donor in a cohort sampled during active COVID-19. The CDR3 runs from the conserved cysteine through the conserved F or W. Fields, in order: V gene, J gene, D gene, CDR3 protein, CDR3 DNA. The D gene is left open where the match is weak.

V: TRBV4-2
J: TRBJ1-2
D: -
CDR3: CASSLNSGGGIRDYGYTF
DNA: TGTGCCAGCAGCCTGAATAGTGGGGGGGGAATCAGGGACTATGGCTACACCTTC

V: TRBV19
J: TRBJ1-5
D: TRBD1
CDR3: CASTDRGSNQPQHF
DNA: TGTGCCAGCACAGACAGGGGGAGCAATCAGCCCCAGCATTTT

V: TRBV6-4
J: TRBJ2-3
D: -
CDR3: CASSDEMGTSSTDTQYF
DNA: TGTGCCAGCAGTGACGAGATGGGCACCTCTAGCACAGATACGCAGTATTTT

V: TRBV27
J: TRBJ2-2
D: -
CDR3: CASCGTAGGELFF
DNA: TGTGCCAGCTGTGGCACCGCGGGCGGGGAGCTGTTTTTT

V: TRBV10-3
J: TRBJ1-5
D: -
CDR3: CAIRRSGDPNQPQHF
DNA: TGTGCCATCAGAAGGTCGGGAGACCCCAATCAGCCCCAGCATTTT

V: TRBV2
J: TRBJ2-7
D: TRBD2
CDR3: CASSVAASGSREQYF
DNA: TGTGCCAGCAGTGTCGCGGCTAGCGGGAGTCGCGAGCAGTACTTC

V: TRBV9
J: TRBJ2-2
D: TRBD2
CDR3: CASSARASGVVGTGELFF
DNA: TGTGCCAGCAGCGCCCGTGCTAGCGGGGTCGTCGGCACCGGGGAGCTGTTTTTT

V: TRBV11-2
J: TRBJ2-2
D: TRBD2
CDR3: CASSLTLAGGHTGELFF
DNA: TGTGCCAGCAGCTTAACACTAGCGGGAGGGCACACCGGGGAGCTGTTTTTT

V: TRBV18
J: TRBJ1-1
D: -
CDR3: CASSQLTGLAPEAFF
DNA: TGTGCCAGCTCACAACTAACAGGGTTGGCCCCTGAAGCTTTCTTT

V: TRBV6-6
J: TRBJ2-1
D: TRBD2
CDR3: CASSWPGGNEQFF
DNA: TGTGCCAGCAGTTGGCCGGGGGGCAATGAGCAGTTCTTC